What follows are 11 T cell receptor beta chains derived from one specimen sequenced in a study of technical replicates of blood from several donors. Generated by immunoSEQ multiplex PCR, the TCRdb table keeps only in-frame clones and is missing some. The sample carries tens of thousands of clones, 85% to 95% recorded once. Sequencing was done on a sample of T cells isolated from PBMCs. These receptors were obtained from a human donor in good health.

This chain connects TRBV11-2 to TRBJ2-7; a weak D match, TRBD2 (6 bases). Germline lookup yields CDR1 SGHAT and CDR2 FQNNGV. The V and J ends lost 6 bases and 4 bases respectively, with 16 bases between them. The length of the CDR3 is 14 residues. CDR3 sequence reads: CASRPSGRIYEQYF. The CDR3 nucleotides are TGTGCCAGCAGACCTTCAGGGAGGATATACGAGCAGTACTTC.

CDR3 residues: CASRGLAGVPEQFF. Written as DNA, the CDR3 is TGTGCCAGCAGGGGACTAGCGGGAGTGCCTGAGCAGTTCTTC. The chain is built from TRBV2 and TRBJ2-1, with 14 positions matching TRBD2. V shed 6 bases, J shed 9 bases, and the junction held 4 bases outside the gene matches. Germline lookup yields CDR1 SNHLY and CDR2 FYNNEI. CDR3 size: 14 residues.

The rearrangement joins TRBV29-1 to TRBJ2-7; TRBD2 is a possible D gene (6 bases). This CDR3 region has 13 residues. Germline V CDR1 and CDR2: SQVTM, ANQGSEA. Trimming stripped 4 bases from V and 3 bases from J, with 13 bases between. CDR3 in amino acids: CSVGRGEGYEQYF. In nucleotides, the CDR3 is TGCAGCGTTGGGAGGGGAGAGGGCTACGAGCAGTACTTC.

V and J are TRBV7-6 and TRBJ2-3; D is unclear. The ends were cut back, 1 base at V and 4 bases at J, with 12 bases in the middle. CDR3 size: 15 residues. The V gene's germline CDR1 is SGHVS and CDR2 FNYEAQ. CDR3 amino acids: CASSLVHGPADTQYF. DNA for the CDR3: TGTGCCAGCAGCTTAGTCCATGGGCCGGCAGATACGCAGTATTTT.

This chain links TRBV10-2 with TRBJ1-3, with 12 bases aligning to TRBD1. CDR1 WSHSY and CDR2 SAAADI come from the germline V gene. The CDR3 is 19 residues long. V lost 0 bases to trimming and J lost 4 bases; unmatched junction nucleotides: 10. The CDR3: CASSESTQGQGAIGNTIYF. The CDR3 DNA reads TGCGCCAGCAGTGAGTCGACCCAGGGACAGGGGGCGATCGGAAACACCATATATTTT.

The CDR3 loop is CASSAGTSGGVQETQYF. As DNA, the CDR3 is TGTGCCAGCAGCGCGGGGACTAGCGGGGGGGTACAAGAGACCCAGTACTTC. This sequence joins TRBV9 and TRBJ2-5, with 16 bases matching TRBD2. The CDR3 sequence is 17 residues long. After removal of 3 bases from V and 2 bases from J, the junction contained 4 bases not matched to a gene. The germline V gene has CDR1 SGDLS and CDR2 YYNGEE.

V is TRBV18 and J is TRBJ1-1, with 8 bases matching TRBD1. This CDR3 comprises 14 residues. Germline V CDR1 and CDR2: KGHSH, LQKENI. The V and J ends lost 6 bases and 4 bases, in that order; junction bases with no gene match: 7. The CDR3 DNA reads TGTGCCAGCTCGTCGATCGACAGGGGCACTGAAGCTTTCTTT. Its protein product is CASSSIDRGTEAFF. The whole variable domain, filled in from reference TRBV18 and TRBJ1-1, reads NAGVMQNPRHLVRRRGQEARLRCSPMKGHSHVYWYRQLPEEGLKFMVYLQKENIIDESGMPKERFSAEFPKEGPSILRIQQVVRGDSAAYFCASSSIDRGTEAFFGQGTRLTVV.

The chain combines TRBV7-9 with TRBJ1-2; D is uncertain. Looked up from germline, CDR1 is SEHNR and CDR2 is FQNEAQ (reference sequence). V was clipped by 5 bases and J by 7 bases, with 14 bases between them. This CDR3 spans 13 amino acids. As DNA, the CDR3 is TGTGCCAGCAGCCATTCCGACGGCGGTGGCTACACCTTC. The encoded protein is CASSHSDGGGYTF. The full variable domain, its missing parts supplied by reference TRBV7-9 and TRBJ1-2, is DTGVSQNPRHKITKRGQNVTFRCDPISEHNRLYWYRQTLGQGPEFLTYFQNEAQLEKSRLLSDRFSAERPKGSFSTLEIQRTEQGDSAMYLCASSHSDGGGYTFGSGTRLTVV.

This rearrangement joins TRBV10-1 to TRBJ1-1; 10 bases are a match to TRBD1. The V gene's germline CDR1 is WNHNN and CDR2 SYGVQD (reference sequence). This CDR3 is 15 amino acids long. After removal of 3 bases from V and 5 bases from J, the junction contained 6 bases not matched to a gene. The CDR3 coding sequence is TGCGCCAGCAGTGATCCGGGACAGGGGAGAACTGAAGCTTTCTTT. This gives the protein CASSDPGQGRTEAFF.

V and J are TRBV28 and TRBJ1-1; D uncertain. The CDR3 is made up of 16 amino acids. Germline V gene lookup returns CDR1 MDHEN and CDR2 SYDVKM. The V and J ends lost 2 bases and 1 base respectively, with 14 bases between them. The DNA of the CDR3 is TGTGCCAGCAGTTTAAATCGGGGTGCGGGGAACACTGAAGCTTTCTTT. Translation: CASSLNRGAGNTEAFF.

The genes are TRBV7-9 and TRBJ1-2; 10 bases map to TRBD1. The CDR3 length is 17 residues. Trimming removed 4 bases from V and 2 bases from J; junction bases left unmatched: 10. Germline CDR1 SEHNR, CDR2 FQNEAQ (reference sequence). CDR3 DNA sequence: TGTGCCAGCAGCTCCACCCGGACAGGGGGGCTAAACTATGGCTACACCTTC. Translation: CASSSTRTGGLNYGYTF.